This T cell receptor (beta chain) was found in a study of blood T cells in healthy people across ages (dated by TCRdb to between 2015 and 2017). Some background on the complete study: Template switching captured roughly one uniquely barcoded TCR beta cDNA molecule per two T cells in model experiments. Age-related changes in TCR beta repertoire diversity were measured in the study by deep sequencing normalized with unique cDNA molecular identifiers. Donors were grouped into four age groups: young (average roughly 17 years), middle-aged (about 40), aged (about 60) and long-lived (around 80). To avoid experimental bias, donors of different ages were distributed randomly across sequencing lanes. Using the same blood draw, the study looked at two additional independent replicas of 1 million unique cDNA reads for two donors, one aged 18 to 29 and the other aged 80 or older. General conclusions and limits of the study: As age increased, observed TCR beta diversity per million T cells dropped in a roughly linear way, and a significant reduction was already evident by age 40. Compared with the aged group, the long-lived group had more naive CD4+ T cells, fewer expanded clones and increased TCR diversity, a pattern suggesting age selection. Observed TCR beta diversity correlated strongly with the percentage of naive T cells measured by flow cytometry. Because the CMV infection status of the donors was unknown, age-related changes in expanded clonotypes may potentially have been confounded. Because profiling used bulk unsorted PBMCs, naive and antigen-experienced compartments could not be compared conclusively. Estimates of total diversity based on one million sequenced T cells were regarded as lower bounds and as underestimates.

Receptor amplification or capture employed 5' RACE. TCRdb records Illumina HiSeq 2500 as the sequencer. A second PCR of roughly 7 to 11 cycles was run with a J-beta primer mix and a sample-barcoded 5' primer. A template-switch 5' adaptor carrying 12 random nucleotides introduced a unique molecular identifier onto each TCR beta cDNA molecule. Each sample yielded at least 2.5 million CDR3-containing paired-end reads. All of the RNA was converted into first-strand cDNA using the Mint cDNA synthesis kit, with a TRBC-specific oligonucleotide serving as the primer. After uracil-DNA glycosylase treatment, a first 18-cycle PCR used universal primers M1SS and BC2_uni_R on all cDNA. The study's processing was this. For normalization, 1 million high-quality reads, each with a distinct molecular identifier, were randomly selected from each sample. Instead of being binned into consensus sequences, reads that shared molecular identifiers were thrown out. MiTCR, set to a Q25 quality threshold and the strictest error-elimination algorithm, was used for CDR3 identification, clonotype clustering and error correction. A nonparametric unseen species model with Euler transformation was used to estimate a lower bound on total TCR beta diversity. TCRdb trimmed public reads at Q25 via fastp, called clones via MiXCR and kept in-frame beta chains. Each CDR3 protein appears once, grouped with its most common genes and DNA. These V and J calls are TCRdb output, not the study's own analysis. Counted in this sample were some 1.4 million distinct CDR3 sequences; approximately 38% of them appeared once. The top ten clonotypes cover approximately 7.9% of the sample.

Comments on this clonotype: Its antigen remains unidentified. One base away there is no much larger clone; base qualities are not given.

Donors were a few dozen systemically healthy Caucasian individuals from Russia aged 6 to 90 years. Each donor gave 8 to 10 milliliters of peripheral blood, drawn into EDTA-treated Vacutainer tubes. Ficoll-Paque density-gradient centrifugation was used to isolate PBMCs, with at least 6 million per sample. Trizol reagent was used to extract total RNA from the PBMCs, yielding at least 5.5 micrograms per sample. Naive CD45RAhigh/CD27high T cell percentages were measured by flow cytometry on a PBMC aliquot from every donor. Its CDR3 holds 14 amino acids, cysteine through phenylalanine. Just the 42-base CDR3 DNA is kept, in frame starting at base 1. At the junction V is shortened by 0 bases and J by 2 bases; bases outside the gene matches: 3. CDR1 is given as DFQATT and CDR2 as SNEGSKA, both from the germline V gene (reference sequence).

This receptor was taken from a woman aged 18-30 years in good health. The V gene is TRBV20-1 and the J gene is TRBJ2-7, with TRBD2 identical over 8 junction bases. Specimen: blood. The sequence in DNA is TGCAGTGCTAGAGAAACCGGGGGGGCCTACGAGCAGTACTTC. The translation is CSARETGGAYEQYF.